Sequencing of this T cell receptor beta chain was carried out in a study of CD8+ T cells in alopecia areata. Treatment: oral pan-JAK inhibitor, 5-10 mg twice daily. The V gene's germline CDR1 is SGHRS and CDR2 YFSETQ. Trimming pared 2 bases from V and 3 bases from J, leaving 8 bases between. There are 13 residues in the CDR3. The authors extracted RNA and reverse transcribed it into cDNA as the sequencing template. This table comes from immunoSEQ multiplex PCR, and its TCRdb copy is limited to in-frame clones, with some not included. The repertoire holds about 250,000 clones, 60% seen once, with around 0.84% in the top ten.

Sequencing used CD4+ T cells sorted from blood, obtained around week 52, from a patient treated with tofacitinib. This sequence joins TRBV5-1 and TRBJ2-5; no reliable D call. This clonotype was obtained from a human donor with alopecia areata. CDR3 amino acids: CASSFGYEETQYF. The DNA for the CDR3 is TGCGCCAGCAGCTTTGGCTACGAAGAGACCCAGTACTTC. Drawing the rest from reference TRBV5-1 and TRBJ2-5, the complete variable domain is KAGVTQTPRYLIKTRGQQVTLSCSPISGHRSVSWYQQTPGQGLQFLFEYFSETQRNKGNFPGRFSGRQFSNSRSEMNVSTLELGDSALYLCASSFGYEETQYFGPGTRLLVL.